The 18 T cell receptor beta chains below were found in one sample sequenced in a study of identical twins' blood T cells. Via MiXCR, TCRdb re-called the 5' RACE reads, giving one row per CDR3 protein. Of roughly 340,000 distinct CDR3 sequences listed, roughly 27% are singletons. Sequencing input: PBMCs. These receptors originate from a woman aged 18-49 years in good health.

This sequence joins TRBV29-1 and TRBJ2-6, with D possibly matching TRBD2 (5 bases). Germline values: CDR1 SQVTM, CDR2 ANQGSEA. The V gene lost 7 bases and the J gene lost 1 base, with 11 bases spanning the gap. There are 14 residues in the CDR3. CDR3 DNA sequence: TGCAGCGCTTATAGCGTGTCTGGGGCCAACGTCCTGACTTTC. Its translation is CSAYSVSGANVLTF.

The J gene is TRBJ1-1, the V gene TRBV9; D gene ambiguous. With 0 bases removed from V and 1 base from J, the gap between germline ends came to 13 bases. The CDR3 has 16 residues. The germline V gene has CDR1 SGDLS and CDR2 YYNGEE. CDR3 residues: CASSVAAGMWNTEAFF. For the CDR3, the DNA is TGTGCCAGCAGCGTAGCCGCCGGGATGTGGAACACTGAAGCTTTCTTT. Variable domain in full (rest from reference TRBV9 and TRBJ1-1): DSGVTQTPKHLITATGQRVTLRCSPRSGDLSVYWYQQSLDQGLQFLIQYYNGEERAKGNILERFSAQQFPDLHSELNLSSLELGDSALYFCASSVAAGMWNTEAFFGQGTRLTVV.

The chain couples TRBV19 to TRBJ2-1; 9 bases map to TRBD2. The CDR3 spans 12 residues. Trimming took 2 bases from V and 15 from J; bases not matched to a gene: 5. Germline V gives CDR1 LNHDA, CDR2 SQIVND (reference sequence). The DNA for the CDR3 is TGTGCCAGTAGTATACCGCTAGCGGGGCTGTTCTTC. This codes for CASSIPLAGLFF.

The genes are TRBV20-1 and TRBJ1-1, with a tentative D call TRBD1 (6 bases). The germline V and J ends were trimmed by 5 bases and 4 bases, with 14 bases remaining between them. Germline lookup yields CDR1 DFQATT and CDR2 SNEGSKA (reference sequence). CDR3 length: 13 amino acids. The CDR3 is CSAPYPGVTEAFF. CDR3 sequence (DNA): TGCAGTGCTCCCTATCCAGGGGTCACTGAAGCTTTCTTT.

This clonotype has a handful of counts. V and J are TRBV20-1 and TRBJ1-1; D gene unclear. Looked up from germline, CDR1 is DFQATT and CDR2 is SNEGSKA (reference sequence). This CDR3 has 11 amino acids. V lost 6 bases and J lost 6, with 11 bases in between. CDR3 bases: TGCAGTGCCGTGAGACTTTCTGAAGCTTTCTTT. Protein product: CSAVRLSEAFF.

This clonotype has at least ten counts. The rearrangement links TRBV10-1 to TRBJ1-3; D gene ambiguous. The V end was cut by 4 bases, the J end by 0 bases, with 13 bases between. This CDR3 has 16 amino acids. In germline, CDR1 is WNHNN, CDR2 SYGVQD (reference sequence). CDR3 in amino acids: CASSGGSASSGNTIYF. The CDR3 coding sequence is TGCGCCAGCAGTGGCGGGTCAGCTTCCTCTGGAAACACCATATATTTT.

This clonotype was detected a few times. The chain has TRBV19 and TRBJ1-2; tentatively, D is TRBD1 (5 bases). Germline CDR1 reads LNHDA; CDR2 reads SQIVND (reference sequence). The CDR3 contains 14 residues. V was shortened by 7 bases and J by 2 bases, with 14 bases between the two germline ends. In DNA, the CDR3 is TGTGCCAGTACCGCCTGGGGCTCAAACTATGGCTACACCTTC. Protein sequence: CASTAWGSNYGYTF. Full variable domain (rest looked up from reference TRBV19 and TRBJ1-2): DGGITQSPKYLFRKEGQNVTLSCEQNLNHDAMYWYRQDPGQGLRLIYYSQIVNDFQKGDIAEGYSVSREKKESFPLTVTSAQKNPTAFYLCASTAWGSNYGYTFGSGTRLTVV.

As to this clonotype: A single base separates this from a much larger clone, so it may be a read error. The rearrangement links TRBV18 to TRBJ1-2, with D hard to call. This CDR3 is 12 amino acids long. Germline V lookup: CDR1 KGHSH, CDR2 LQKENI. As DNA, the CDR3 is TGTTCCAGCTCACCTAACAATTATGGCTACACCTTC. This gives the protein CSSSPNNYGYTF.

The sample holds a few counts of this clonotype. V is TRBV12-5 and J is TRBJ1-4, with D tentatively TRBD1 (5 bases). This CDR3 spans 18 amino acids. Trimming pared 5 bases from V and 8 bases from J, leaving 27 bases between. Germline CDR1 LGHNT, CDR2 FRNRAP. CDR3 residues: CASGLRGLLGREREKLFF. CDR3 coding DNA: TGTGCTAGTGGTCTAAGGGGTTTACTAGGGAGAGAGAGAGAAAAACTGTTTTTT.

The V gene is TRBV15, the J gene TRBJ2-1; maybe TRBD2 (5 bases). Trimming cost V 0 bases and J 0 bases, with 12 bases left between them. This CDR3 has 17 residues. Germline V lookup: CDR1 LNHNV, CDR2 YYDKDF (reference sequence). CDR3 sequence reads: CATSRDLGTSSYNEQFF. CDR3 DNA sequence: TGTGCCACCAGCAGAGATCTTGGAACTAGCTCCTACAATGAGCAGTTCTTC.

This rearrangement joins TRBV21-1 to TRBJ1-5. TRBV21-1 is marked as a pseudogene. The CDR3 loop spans 18 amino acids. As DNA, the CDR3 is TGTGCCAGCAGCAAAAGTGGGACAAGCTCAACGGGCAATCAGCCCCAGCATTTT. This gives the protein CASSKSGTSSTGNQPQHF.

The V and J genes are TRBV7-2 and TRBJ2-2; no clear D gene. This CDR3 contains 13 residues. CDR1 SGHTA and CDR2 FQGNSA come from the germline V gene. The V end lost 4 bases, the J end lost 0 bases, and 3 bases lay between the germline ends. The CDR3 DNA is TGTGCCAGCAGCTCCACGAACACCGGGGAGCTGTTTTTT. This encodes CASSSTNTGELFF. The full variable domain, its missing parts supplied by reference TRBV7-2 and TRBJ2-2, is GAGVSQSPSNKVTEKGKDVELRCDPISGHTALYWYRQSLGQGLEFLIYFQGNSAPDKSGLPSDRFSAERTGGSVSTLTIQRTQQEDSAVYLCASSSTNTGELFFGEGSRLTVL.

This clonotype was seen at least ten times. This sequence joins TRBV29-1 and TRBJ2-1; 8 bases agree with TRBD2. Germline V CDR1 and CDR2: SQVTM, ANQGSEA. There are 13 residues in the CDR3. V lost 0 bases to trimming and J lost 10 bases; unmatched junction nucleotides: 5. The CDR3 protein is CSVEDEAGVEQFF. The DNA for the CDR3 is TGCAGCGTTGAAGACGAAGCGGGAGTCGAGCAGTTCTTC.

J is TRBJ1-1 and V is TRBV11-2; D may be TRBD1 (6 bases). Trimming took 3 bases from V and 5 from J, leaving 10 bases between them. Germline V gene lookup returns CDR1 SGHAT and CDR2 FQNNGV. CDR3 size: 13 residues. This CDR3 is CASSFGTSTEAFF. Here the CDR3 DNA reads TGTGCCAGCAGCTTCGGGACATCTACTGAAGCTTTCTTT.

The V and J genes are TRBV20-1 and TRBJ1-1, with 7 bases fitting TRBD1. Trimming cost V 7 bases and J 1 base; bases outside gene matches: 6. Germline V gene data show CDR1 as DFQATT and CDR2 as SNEGSKA (reference sequence). The CDR3 spans 13 residues. This CDR3 is CSGQGKTNTEAFF. CDR3 DNA: TGCAGTGGACAGGGAAAGACGAACACTGAAGCTTTCTTT.

This clonotype came up many times. CDR3 in DNA: TGTGCCAGCTACATCCCAGGGAACTATGGCTACACCTTC. As protein: CASYIPGNYGYTF. V usage is TRBV6-2 or TRBV6-3 and J usage is TRBJ1-2, with D possibly matching TRBD1 (5 bases). The CDR3 covers 13 residues. Trimming removed 8 bases at V and 2 bases at J, with 12 bases between. CDR1 and CDR2 (germline): MNHEY, SVGEGT.

V and J are TRBV19 and TRBJ2-1; the D is unclear. Germline V gene data show CDR1 as LNHDA and CDR2 as SQIVND (reference sequence). This CDR3 region has 15 residues. Trimming pared 3 bases from V and 0 bases from J, leaving 9 bases between. The CDR3 DNA reads TGTGCCAGTAGTATTGCCTTTCCCTCCTACAATGAGCAGTTCTTC. Translation gives CASSIAFPSYNEQFF.

J is TRBJ2-1 and V is TRBV20-1; D gene uncertain. This CDR3 comprises 12 residues. V lost 4 bases and J lost 7, with 11 bases in between. The germline V gene encodes CDR1 DFQATT and CDR2 SNEGSKA (reference sequence). The CDR3: CSAMVPFNEQFF. The CDR3 DNA sequence: TGCAGTGCTATGGTCCCCTTTAATGAGCAGTTCTTC.